The rows below give T cell receptor beta chains drawn from one sample of a study of blood T cells in healthy people across ages. Via MiXCR, TCRdb re-called the 5' RACE reads, giving one row per CDR3 protein. This table has over a million distinct CDR3 sequences, over 35% appearing once. The sequenced sample consisted of blood. These TCRs come from a woman aged 60 to 75 in good health. Both conserved end residues are part of each CDR3. Each record gives: D gene, clone size, V gene, J gene, CDR3 DNA, CDR3 protein. D genes are given only for firm matches. Some rows have no size entry. The others give once, few or many, or a class for an expanded clone.

D: .
size: .
V: TRBV11-2
J: TRBJ2-1
DNA: TGTGCCAGCAGCCAACAATCACCGGGACCCCTTGAACAGTTCTTC
CDR3: CASSQQSPGPLEQFF

D: TRBD2
size: many
V: TRBV7-9
J: TRBJ2-7
DNA: TGTGCCAGCAGCTTAGAAGCGGGAGTCGTCGAGCAGTACTTC
CDR3: CASSLEAGVVEQYF

D: .
size: .
V: TRBV5-1
J: TRBJ2-1
DNA: TGCGCCAGCAGTCTTGGGGGTTACGATGAGCAGTTCTTC
CDR3: CASSLGGYDEQFF

D: .
size: .
V: TRBV7-2
J: TRBJ1-5
DNA: TGTGCCAGCAGCGATATACGGGGGGCTGGTCAGCCCCAGCATTTT
CDR3: CASSDIRGAGQPQHF

D: TRBD2
size: many
V: TRBV27
J: TRBJ2-7
DNA: TGTGCCAGCAGTAACCTGAGCGGGAGATCGGGGTACGAGCAGTACTTC
CDR3: CASSNLSGRSGYEQYF

D: .
size: few
V: TRBV20-1
J: TRBJ2-1
DNA: TGCAGTGCTAGGCCCCTACGGGAGCTTATGGGGGAGCAGTTCTTC
CDR3: CSARPLRELMGEQFF

D: .
size: .
V: TRBV28
J: TRBJ2-7
DNA: TGTGCCAGCACCACCACGACAGGCTACGAGCAGTACTTC
CDR3: CASTTTTGYEQYF

D: .
size: .
V: TRBV10-2
J: TRBJ2-1
DNA: TGCGCCAGCACCTACTTCAATGAGCAGTTCTTC
CDR3: CASTYFNEQFF

D: .
size: .
V: TRBV7-9
J: TRBJ2-1
DNA: TGTGCCAGCAGCCAGAAAAGGGTGGTCTCCTACAATGAGCAGTTCTTC
CDR3: CASSQKRVVSYNEQFF

D: TRBD2
size: once
V: TRBV29-1
J: TRBJ2-7
DNA: TGCAGCGTTGAGGCTATAGCGGGCGGGGGCTACGAGCAGTACTTC
CDR3: CSVEAIAGGGYEQYF

D: TRBD1
size: .
V: TRBV4-2
J: TRBJ1-4
DNA: TGTGCCAGCAGCCAAGATGAGACAGGGGGTAATGAAAAACTGTTTTTT
CDR3: CASSQDETGGNEKLFF

D: .
size: .
V: TRBV5-1
J: TRBJ2-5
DNA: TGCGCCAGCAGCTTGGTTACCGGGACCCTCGCGCTCAATGAGCAGTACTTC
CDR3: CASSLVTGTLALNEQYF

D: .
size: few
V: TRBV29-1
J: TRBJ1-2
DNA: TGCAGCGTTGACGGTCCGTACTATGGCTACACCTTC
CDR3: CSVDGPYYGYTF

D: .
size: few
V: TRBV27
J: TRBJ2-5
DNA: TGTGCCAGCAGTTTAGCAGGGTTGGGACAAGAGACCCAGTACTTC
CDR3: CASSLAGLGQETQYF

D: TRBD1
size: few
V: TRBV5-1
J: TRBJ1-2
DNA: TGCGCCAGCAGCTTTGGAACAGGGGGTGACTATGGCTACACCTTC
CDR3: CASSFGTGGDYGYTF

D: TRBD2
size: few
V: TRBV6-7
J: TRBJ2-4
DNA: TGTGCCAGCAGTTACGCTAGCGGGATCTGTGGCAAAAACATTCAGTACTTC
CDR3: CASSYASGICGKNIQYF

D: TRBD1
size: .
V: TRBV2
J: TRBJ2-3
DNA: TGTGCCAGCAGTGGTTCGCGGGGGACAGGGGTTGGAGATACGCAGTATTTT
CDR3: CASSGSRGTGVGDTQYF

D: .
size: .
V: TRBV20-1
J: TRBJ2-2
DNA: TGCAGTGCTAGAGATTCCGGGGGCCCGAACACCGGGGAGCTGTTTTTT
CDR3: CSARDSGGPNTGELFF

D: TRBD2
size: many
V: TRBV6-2/TRBV6-3
J: TRBJ2-1
DNA: TGTGCCAGCATGCTAGCGGAACCCAATGAGCAGTTCTTC
CDR3: CASMLAEPNEQFF

D: TRBD2
size: .
V: TRBV6-5
J: TRBJ2-7
DNA: TGTGCCAGCAGTTACGACGGACTAGCGGGAGACACCTACGAGCAGTACTTC
CDR3: CASSYDGLAGDTYEQYF

D: .
size: few
V: TRBV9
J: TRBJ1-2
DNA: TGTGCCAGCAGCACTAGACCGAATGGCTACACCTTC
CDR3: CASSTRPNGYTF